This TCR beta chain was sequenced in a study of CD8+ T cells in alopecia areata. General study findings and limits: An increase in clonality over normal scalp was evident in lesional scalp, especially alopecia totalis/universalis.

RNA was extracted and reverse transcribed into cDNA as the sequencing template. Produced via immunoSEQ multiplex PCR; TCRdb's table is partial and in-frame only. Here the sample spans 150,000 or so clones, 75% to 90% being singletons. Note on this clone: The antigen remains unidentified.

Germline assignment: CDR1 SEHNR and CDR2 FQNEAQ (reference sequence). The CDR3 has 13 amino acids. V lost 10 bases to trimming and J lost 6 bases, with 19 bases between them. This chain joins TRBV7-9 and TRBJ2-7; D not certain. The sample here was CD8+ T cells sorted from blood, taken at week 0. The sequence was collected from a human donor with alopecia areata. The CDR3, as DNA: TGTGCCACCTCCTCCCCGTCAAATACCGAGCAGTACTTC. Translation gives CATSSPSNTEQYF.